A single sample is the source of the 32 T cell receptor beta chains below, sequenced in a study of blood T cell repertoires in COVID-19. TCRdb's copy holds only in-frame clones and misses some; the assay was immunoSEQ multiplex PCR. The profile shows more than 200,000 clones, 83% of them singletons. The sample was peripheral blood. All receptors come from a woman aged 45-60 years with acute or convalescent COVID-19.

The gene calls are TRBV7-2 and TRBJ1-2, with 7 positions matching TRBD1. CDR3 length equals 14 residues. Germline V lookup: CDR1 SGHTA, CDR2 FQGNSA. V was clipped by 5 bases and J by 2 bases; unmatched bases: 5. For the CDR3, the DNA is TGTGCCAGCAGCCCCGAGACAGGGAACTATGGCTACACCTTC. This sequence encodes CASSPETGNYGYTF.

In DNA form, the CDR3 reads TGTGCCAGCGGCGGGCTCTACGAGCAGTACTTC. It yields the protein CASGGLYEQYF. V gene TRBV19 combines with J gene TRBJ2-7; the D gene is possibly TRBD2 (5 bases). The CDR3 has 11 amino acids. Germline V gene lookup returns CDR1 LNHDA and CDR2 SQIVND (reference sequence). V lost 9 bases and J 3 bases, leaving 9 bases between the germline ends.

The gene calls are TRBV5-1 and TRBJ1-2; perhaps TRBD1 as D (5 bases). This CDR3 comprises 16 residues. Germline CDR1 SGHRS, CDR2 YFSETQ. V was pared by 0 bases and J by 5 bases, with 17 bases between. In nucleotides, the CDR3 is TGCGCCAGCAGCTTGGGGACACCGGCCGCGTCATATGGCTACACCTTC. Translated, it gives CASSLGTPAASYGYTF.

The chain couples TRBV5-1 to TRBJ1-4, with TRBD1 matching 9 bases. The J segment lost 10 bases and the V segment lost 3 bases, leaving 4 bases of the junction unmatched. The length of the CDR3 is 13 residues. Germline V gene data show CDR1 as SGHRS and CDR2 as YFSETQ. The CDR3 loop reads CASSSQGQGKLFF. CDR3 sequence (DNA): TGCGCCAGCAGCTCTCAGGGACAGGGAAAACTGTTTTTT.

The CDR3 loop is CASSPETGVGQPQHF. The CDR3 coding sequence is TGTGCCAGCAGCCCGGAGACAGGGGTGGGCCAGCCCCAGCATTTT. The chain uses TRBV7-2 and TRBJ1-5, with TRBD1 identical over 8 bases. With V trimmed by 5 bases and J by 7 bases, 10 bases remained unmatched. The CDR3 spans 15 residues. Germline loops: CDR1 SGHTA, CDR2 FQGNSA. The full variable domain, rest sourced from reference TRBV7-2 and TRBJ1-5, is GAGVSQSPSNKVTEKGKDVELRCDPISGHTALYWYRQSLGQGLEFLIYFQGNSAPDKSGLPSDRFSAERTGGSVSTLTIQRTQQEDSAVYLCASSPETGVGQPQHFGDGTRLSIL.

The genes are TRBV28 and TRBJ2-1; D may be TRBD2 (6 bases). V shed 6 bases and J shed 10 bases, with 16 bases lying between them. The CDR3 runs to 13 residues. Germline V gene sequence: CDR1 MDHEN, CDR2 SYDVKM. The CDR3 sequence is CASSPHGRGEQFF. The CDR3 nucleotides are TGTGCCAGCAGCCCCCACGGTCGGGGGGAGCAGTTCTTC. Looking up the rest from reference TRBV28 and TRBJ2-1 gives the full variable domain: DVKVTQSSRYLVKRTGEKVFLECVQDMDHENMFWYRQDPGLGLRLIYFSYDVKMKEKGDIPEGYSVSREKKERFSLILESASTNQTSMYLCASSPHGRGEQFFGPGTRLTVL.

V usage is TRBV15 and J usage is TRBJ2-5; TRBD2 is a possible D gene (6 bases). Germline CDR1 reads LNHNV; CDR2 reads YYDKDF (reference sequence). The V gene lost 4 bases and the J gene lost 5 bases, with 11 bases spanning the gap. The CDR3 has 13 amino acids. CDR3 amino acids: CATSTPGGETQYF. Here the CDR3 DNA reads TGTGCCACCAGCACTCCCGGAGGGGAGACCCAGTACTTC.

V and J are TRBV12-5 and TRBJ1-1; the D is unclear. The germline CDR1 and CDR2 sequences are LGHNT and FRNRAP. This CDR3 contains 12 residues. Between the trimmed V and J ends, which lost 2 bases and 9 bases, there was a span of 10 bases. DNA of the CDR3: TGTGCTAGTGGTTTGCATACACATAAAGCTTTCTTT. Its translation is CASGLHTHKAFF.

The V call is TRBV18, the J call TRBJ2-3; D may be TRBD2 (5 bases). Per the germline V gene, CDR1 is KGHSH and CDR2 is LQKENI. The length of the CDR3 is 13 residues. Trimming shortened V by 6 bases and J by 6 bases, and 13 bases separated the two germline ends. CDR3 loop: CASSPGMGDTQYF. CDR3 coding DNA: TGTGCCAGCTCCCCCGGGATGGGGGATACGCAGTATTTT.

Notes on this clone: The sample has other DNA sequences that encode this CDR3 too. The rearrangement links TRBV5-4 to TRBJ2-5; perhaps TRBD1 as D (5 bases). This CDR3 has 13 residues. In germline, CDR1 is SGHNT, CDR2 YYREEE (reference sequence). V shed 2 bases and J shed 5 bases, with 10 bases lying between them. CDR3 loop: CASSLLGAETQYF. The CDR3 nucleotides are TGTGCCAGCAGCTTATTAGGGGCTGAGACCCAGTACTTC.

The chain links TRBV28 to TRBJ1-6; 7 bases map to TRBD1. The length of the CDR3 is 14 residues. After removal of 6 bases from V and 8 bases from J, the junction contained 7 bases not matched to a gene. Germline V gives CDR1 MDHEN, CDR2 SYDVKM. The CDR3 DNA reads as TGTGCCAGCAGCGGCGACAGGGATGATTCACCCCTCCACTTT. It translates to CASSGDRDDSPLHF.

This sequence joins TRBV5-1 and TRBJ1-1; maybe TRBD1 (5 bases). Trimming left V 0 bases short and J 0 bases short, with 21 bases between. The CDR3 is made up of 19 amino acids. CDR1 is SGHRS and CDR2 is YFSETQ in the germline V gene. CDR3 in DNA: TGCGCCAGCAGCTTGGCGGGTCGGCAGGGAGGCCTAATGAACACTGAAGCTTTCTTT. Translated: CASSLAGRQGGLMNTEAFF.

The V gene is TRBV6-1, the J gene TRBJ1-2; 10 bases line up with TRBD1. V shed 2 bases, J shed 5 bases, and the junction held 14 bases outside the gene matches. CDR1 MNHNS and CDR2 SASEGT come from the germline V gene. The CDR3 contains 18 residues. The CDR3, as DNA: TGTGCCAGCAGTGAACCTGGCCAGACAGGGGGCGCAGGATATGGCTACACCTTC. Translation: CASSEPGQTGGAGYGYTF.

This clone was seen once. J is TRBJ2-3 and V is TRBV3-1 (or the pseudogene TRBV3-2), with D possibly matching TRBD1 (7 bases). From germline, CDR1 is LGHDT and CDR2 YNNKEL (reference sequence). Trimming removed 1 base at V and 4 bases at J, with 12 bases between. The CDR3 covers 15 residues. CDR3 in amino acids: CASSQGSRGADTQYF. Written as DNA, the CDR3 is TGTGCCAGCAGCCAAGGCAGCAGGGGGGCAGATACGCAGTATTTT.

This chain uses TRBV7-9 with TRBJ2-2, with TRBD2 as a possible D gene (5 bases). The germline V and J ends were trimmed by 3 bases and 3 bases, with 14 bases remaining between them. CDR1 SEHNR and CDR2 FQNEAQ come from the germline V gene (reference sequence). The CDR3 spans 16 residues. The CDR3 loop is CASSFSGTMDTGELFF. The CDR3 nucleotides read TGTGCCAGCAGCTTCAGCGGAACAATGGACACCGGGGAGCTGTTTTTT.

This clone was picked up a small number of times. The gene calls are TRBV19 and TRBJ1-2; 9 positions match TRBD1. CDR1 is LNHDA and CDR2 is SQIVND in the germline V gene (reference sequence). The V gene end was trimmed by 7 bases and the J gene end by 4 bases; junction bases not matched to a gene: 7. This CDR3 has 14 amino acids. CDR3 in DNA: TGTGCCAGTATGGGACAGGGTGCTCCCTATGGCTACACCTTC. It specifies CASMGQGAPYGYTF.

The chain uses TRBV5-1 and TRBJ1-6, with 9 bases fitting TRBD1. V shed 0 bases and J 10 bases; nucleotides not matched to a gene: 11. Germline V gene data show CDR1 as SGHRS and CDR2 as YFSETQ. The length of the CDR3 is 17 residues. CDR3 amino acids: CASSLAQDRGSSSPLHF. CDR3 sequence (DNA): TGCGCCAGCAGCTTGGCTCAGGACAGGGGAAGTTCCTCACCCCTCCACTTT.

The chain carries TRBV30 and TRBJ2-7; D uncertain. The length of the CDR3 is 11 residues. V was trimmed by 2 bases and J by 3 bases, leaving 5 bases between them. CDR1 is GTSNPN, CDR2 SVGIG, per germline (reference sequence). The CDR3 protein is CAWSFLYEQYF. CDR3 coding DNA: TGTGCCTGGAGTTTCCTCTACGAGCAGTACTTC.

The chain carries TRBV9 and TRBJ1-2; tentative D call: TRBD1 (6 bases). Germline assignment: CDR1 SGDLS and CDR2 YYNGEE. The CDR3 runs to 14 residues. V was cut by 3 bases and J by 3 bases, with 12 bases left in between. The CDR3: CASSAQGRDYGYTF. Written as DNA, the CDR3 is TGTGCCAGCAGCGCGCAGGGGAGGGACTATGGCTACACCTTC.

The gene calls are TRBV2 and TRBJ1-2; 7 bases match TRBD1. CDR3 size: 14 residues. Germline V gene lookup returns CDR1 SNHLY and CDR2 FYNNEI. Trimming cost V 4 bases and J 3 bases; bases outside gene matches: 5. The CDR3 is CASSGQGGDYGYTF. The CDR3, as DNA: TGTGCCAGCAGTGGACAGGGTGGTGACTATGGCTACACCTTC.

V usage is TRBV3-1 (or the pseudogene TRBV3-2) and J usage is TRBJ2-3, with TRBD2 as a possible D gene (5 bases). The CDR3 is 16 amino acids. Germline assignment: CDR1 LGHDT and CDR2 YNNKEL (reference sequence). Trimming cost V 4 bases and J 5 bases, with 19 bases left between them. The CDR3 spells CASSPDPPTRRDTQYF. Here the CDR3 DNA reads TGTGCCAGCAGCCCCGACCCCCCTACTAGGAGAGATACGCAGTATTTT.

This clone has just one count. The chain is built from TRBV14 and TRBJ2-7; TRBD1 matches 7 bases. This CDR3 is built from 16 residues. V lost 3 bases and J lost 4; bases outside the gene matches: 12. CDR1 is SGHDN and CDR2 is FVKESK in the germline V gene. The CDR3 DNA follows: TGTGCCAGCAGCCAGCCACAGGGGATCGGGTCGTACGAGCAGTACTTC. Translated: CASSQPQGIGSYEQYF.

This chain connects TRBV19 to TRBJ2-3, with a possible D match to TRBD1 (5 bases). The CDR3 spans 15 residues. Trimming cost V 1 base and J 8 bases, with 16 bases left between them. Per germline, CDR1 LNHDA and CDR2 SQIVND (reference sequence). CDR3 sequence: CASSIVSRVQGTQYF. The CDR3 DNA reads TGTGCCAGTAGTATAGTATCCAGGGTGCAAGGTACGCAGTATTTT.

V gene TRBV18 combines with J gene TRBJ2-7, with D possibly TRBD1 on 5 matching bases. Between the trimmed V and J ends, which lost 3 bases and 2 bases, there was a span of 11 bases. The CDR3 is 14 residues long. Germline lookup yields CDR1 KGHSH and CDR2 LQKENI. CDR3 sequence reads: CASSPGPGTYEQYF. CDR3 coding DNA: TGTGCCAGCTCACCGGGCCCAGGGACCTACGAGCAGTACTTC.

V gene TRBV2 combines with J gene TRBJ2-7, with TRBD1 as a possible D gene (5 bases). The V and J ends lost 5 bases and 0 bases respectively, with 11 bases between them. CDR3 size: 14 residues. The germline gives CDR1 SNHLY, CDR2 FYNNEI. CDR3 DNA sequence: TGTGCCAGCAGTCCGCAGGGAAGCTCCTACGAGCAGTACTTC. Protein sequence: CASSPQGSSYEQYF. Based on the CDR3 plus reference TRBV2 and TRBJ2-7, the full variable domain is EPEVTQTPSHQVTQMGQEVILRCVPISNHLYFYWYRQILGQKVEFLVSFYNNEISEKSEIFDDQFSVERPDGSNFTLKIRSTKLEDSAMYFCASSPQGSSYEQYFGPGTRLTVT.

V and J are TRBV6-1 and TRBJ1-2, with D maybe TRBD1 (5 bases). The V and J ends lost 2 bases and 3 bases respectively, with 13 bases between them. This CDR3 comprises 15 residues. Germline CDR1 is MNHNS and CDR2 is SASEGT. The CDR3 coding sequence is TGTGCCAGCAGTGAAAGTGGTACAGGCTACTATGGCTACACCTTC. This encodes CASSESGTGYYGYTF.

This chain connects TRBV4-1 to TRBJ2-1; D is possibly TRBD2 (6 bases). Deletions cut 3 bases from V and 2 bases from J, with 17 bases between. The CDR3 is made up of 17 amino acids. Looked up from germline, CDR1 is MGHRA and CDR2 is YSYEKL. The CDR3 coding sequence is TGCGCCAGCAGCCAGATCTTAGCGGAAAGGCCCTACAATGAGCAGTTCTTC. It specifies CASSQILAERPYNEQFF.

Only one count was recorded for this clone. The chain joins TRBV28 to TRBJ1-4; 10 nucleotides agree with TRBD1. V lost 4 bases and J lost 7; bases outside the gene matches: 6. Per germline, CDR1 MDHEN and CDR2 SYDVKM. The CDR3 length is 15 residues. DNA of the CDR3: TGTGCCAGCAGTTACATGACAGGGGGCGGTGAAAAACTGTTTTTT. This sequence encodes CASSYMTGGGEKLFF.

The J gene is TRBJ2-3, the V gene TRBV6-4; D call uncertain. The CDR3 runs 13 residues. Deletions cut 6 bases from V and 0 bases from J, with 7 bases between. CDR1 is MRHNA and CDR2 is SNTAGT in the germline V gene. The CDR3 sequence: CASSVTSTDTQYF. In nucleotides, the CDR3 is TGTGCCAGCAGCGTCACTAGCACAGATACGCAGTATTTT.

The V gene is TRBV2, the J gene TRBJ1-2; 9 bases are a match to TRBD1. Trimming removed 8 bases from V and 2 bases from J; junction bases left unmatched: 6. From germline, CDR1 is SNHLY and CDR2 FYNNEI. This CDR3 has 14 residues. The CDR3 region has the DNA TGTGCCAGCTTAAGGGACAGGGCCAACTATGGCTACACCTTC. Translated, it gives CASLRDRANYGYTF.

The CDR3 region is CASSGFEGSDYGYTF. CDR3 bases: TGTGCCAGCAGTGGTTTCGAAGGGAGCGACTATGGCTACACCTTC. The rearrangement uses TRBV2 and TRBJ1-2, with D uncertain. The CDR3 is 15 amino acids. V was shortened by 4 bases and J by 3 bases, with 15 bases between the two germline ends. Germline V gene sequence: CDR1 SNHLY, CDR2 FYNNEI.

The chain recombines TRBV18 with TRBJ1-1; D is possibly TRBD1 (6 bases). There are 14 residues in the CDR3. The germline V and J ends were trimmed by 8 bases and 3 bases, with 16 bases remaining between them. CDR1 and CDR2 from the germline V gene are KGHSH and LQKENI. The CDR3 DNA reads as TGTGCCAGCACCACCACGACAGGCTACACTGAAGCTTTCTTT. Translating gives CASTTTTGYTEAFF. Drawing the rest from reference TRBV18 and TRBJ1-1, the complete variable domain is NAGVMQNPRHLVRRRGQEARLRCSPMKGHSHVYWYRQLPEEGLKFMVYLQKENIIDESGMPKERFSAEFPKEGPSILRIQQVVRGDSAAYFCASTTTTGYTEAFFGQGTRLTVV.